The present TCR beta chain was sequenced within a study of regulatory T cells in long-lasting Graves disease. Combining iRepertoire HTBI primers with Arm-PCR of CDR3 regions, the authors built TCR beta libraries. TCRdb re-called the multiplex PCR reads through MiXCR, storing one row per CDR3 protein. The data contain about 450,000 distinct CDR3 sequences, roughly a quarter of them seen just once; the ten biggest clones take up about 26%. Looked up from germline, CDR1 is LNHDA and CDR2 is SQIVND (reference sequence). V gave up 3 bases and J gave up 11 bases, with 11 bases separating them. The CDR3 runs 12 residues. The time point here: persistent/refractory GD, antithyroid drugs over 5 years with positive TRAb. The TCR library was prepared using RNA isolated from PBMCs. In its sample, this clonotype was seen a few times.

This clonotype was obtained from a female donor with Graves disease. This sample comprised peripheral blood mononuclear cells (PBMCs), obtained when the disease was refractory, from a patient treated with antithyroid drugs. The chain recombines TRBV19 with TRBJ1-5; D unresolved. The CDR3 bases are TGTGCCAGTAGTATCCCTGGAAGGACCCAGCATTTT. It yields the protein CASSIPGRTQHF. Drawing the rest from reference TRBV19 and TRBJ1-5, the complete variable domain is DGGITQSPKYLFRKEGQNVTLSCEQNLNHDAMYWYRQDPGQGLRLIYYSQIVNDFQKGDIAEGYSVSREKKESFPLTVTSAQKNPTAFYLCASSIPGRTQHFGDGTRLSIL.